This T cell receptor (beta chain) was profiled in a study of shared clonotypes between healthy human individuals. Study-level information: The donor pool was made up of two women and a few men aged 18 to 49.

Sequencing was performed with immunoSEQ multiplex PCR; in TCRdb, only in-frame clones are kept and a portion is missing. The table has approximately 2.5 million clones, around nine tenths seen once. Comments on this clone: As yet, its antigen is unknown.

V was cut by 0 bases and J by 4 bases, with 10 bases left in between. This CDR3 spans 15 amino acids. Germline lookup yields CDR1 LGHNA and CDR2 YNFKEQ. Notes on the study in general: Few donors restricted represented genetic and exposure-history diversity.

The rearrangement uses TRBV4-2 and TRBJ2-1; D gene ambiguous. This receptor was identified in a young man in good health. The sample was naive CD4+ T cells sorted from blood. Sample subset: CD45RA+ positively selected. CDR3 DNA sequence: TGTGCCAGCAGCCAAGATCCCGGGCCTTACAATGAGCAGTTCTTC. Translation gives CASSQDPGPYNEQFF.